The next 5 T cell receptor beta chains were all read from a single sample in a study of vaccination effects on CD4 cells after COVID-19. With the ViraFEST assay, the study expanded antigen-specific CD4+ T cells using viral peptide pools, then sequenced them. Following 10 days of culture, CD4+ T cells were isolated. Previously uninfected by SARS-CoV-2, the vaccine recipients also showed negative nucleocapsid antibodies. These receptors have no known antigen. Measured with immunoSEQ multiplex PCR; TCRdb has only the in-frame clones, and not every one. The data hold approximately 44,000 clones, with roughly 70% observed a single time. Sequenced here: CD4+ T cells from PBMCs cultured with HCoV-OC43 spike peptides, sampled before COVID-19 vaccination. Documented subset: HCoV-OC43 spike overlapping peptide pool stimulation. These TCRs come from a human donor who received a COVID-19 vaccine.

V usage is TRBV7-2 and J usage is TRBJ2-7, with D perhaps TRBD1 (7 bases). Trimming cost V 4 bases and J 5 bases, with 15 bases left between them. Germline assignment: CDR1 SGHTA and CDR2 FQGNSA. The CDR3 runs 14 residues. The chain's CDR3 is CASSSQGGRNEQYF. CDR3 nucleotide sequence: TGTGCCAGCAGCTCCCAGGGGGGACGGAACGAGCAGTACTTC.

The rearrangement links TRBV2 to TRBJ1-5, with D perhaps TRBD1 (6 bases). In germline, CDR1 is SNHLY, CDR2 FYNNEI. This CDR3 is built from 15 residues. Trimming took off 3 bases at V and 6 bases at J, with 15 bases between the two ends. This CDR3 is CASSDRGRGGQPQHF. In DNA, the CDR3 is TGTGCCAGCAGTGACAGGGGCAGGGGAGGTCAGCCCCAGCATTTT.

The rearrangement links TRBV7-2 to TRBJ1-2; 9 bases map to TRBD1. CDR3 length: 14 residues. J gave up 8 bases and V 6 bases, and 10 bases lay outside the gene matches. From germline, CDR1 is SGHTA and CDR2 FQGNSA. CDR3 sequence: CASRPGQGGFGYTF. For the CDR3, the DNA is TGTGCCAGCAGACCGGGACAGGGAGGTTTCGGCTACACCTTC.

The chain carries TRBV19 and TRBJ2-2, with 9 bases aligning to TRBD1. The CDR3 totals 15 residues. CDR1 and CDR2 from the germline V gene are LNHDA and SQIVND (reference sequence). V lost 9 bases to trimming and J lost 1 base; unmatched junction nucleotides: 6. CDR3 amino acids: CASLKDRGNTGELFF. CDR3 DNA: TGTGCCAGCTTAAAGGACAGGGGGAACACCGGGGAGCTGTTTTTT.

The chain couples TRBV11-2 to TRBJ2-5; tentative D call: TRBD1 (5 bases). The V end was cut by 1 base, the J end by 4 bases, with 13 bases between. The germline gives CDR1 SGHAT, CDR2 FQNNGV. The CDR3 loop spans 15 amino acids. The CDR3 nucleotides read TGTGCCAGCAGCTTAGGTCTGGGGCAGGGAGAGACCCAGTACTTC. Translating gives CASSLGLGQGETQYF.